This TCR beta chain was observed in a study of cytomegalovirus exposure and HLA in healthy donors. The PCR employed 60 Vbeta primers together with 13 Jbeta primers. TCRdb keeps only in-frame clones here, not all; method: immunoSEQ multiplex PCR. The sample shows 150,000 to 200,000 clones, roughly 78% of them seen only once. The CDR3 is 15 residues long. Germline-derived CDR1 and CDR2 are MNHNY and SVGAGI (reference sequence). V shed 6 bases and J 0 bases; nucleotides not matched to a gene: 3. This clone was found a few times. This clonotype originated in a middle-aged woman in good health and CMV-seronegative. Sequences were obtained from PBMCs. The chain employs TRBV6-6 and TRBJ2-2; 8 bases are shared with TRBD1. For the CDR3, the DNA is TGTGCCAGCAGACGGGACAGGTCGAACACCGGGGAGCTGTTTTTT. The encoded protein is CASRRDRSNTGELFF.